This paragraph reports one TCR beta chain. Its target is unknown. The data are from a study of T cell responses to AZD1222 COVID-19 vaccine. Points from the study as a whole: The study reported that nearly half of spike-specific TCRs target unmutated variant regions. Donors were chiefly white British, with a greater number of females, and clonal diversity was perhaps underestimated. Dominant CD4 TCR responses targeted spike regions 160-218 and 743-854.

Germline CDR1 LGHDT, CDR2 YNNKEL (reference sequence). CDR3 length: 13 amino acids. Trimming left V 5 bases short and J 7 bases short, with 14 bases between. Sequencing used immunoSEQ multiplex PCR; TCRdb keeps in-frame clones, though not all of them. This sample has around 140,000 clones, with about 93% found just once. This specimen consisted of peripheral blood, obtained on day 0 of AZD1222 vaccination. The TCR sequence derives from an adult in good health. The rearrangement uses TRBV3-1 (or the pseudogene TRBV3-2) and TRBJ1-1; D may be TRBD1 (5 bases). The CDR3 region is CASSSGAPGEAFF. As DNA, the CDR3 is TGTGCCAGCAGCTCCGGGGCGCCCGGTGAAGCTTTCTTT.